One and the same sample provided the 17 T cell receptor beta chains below, sequenced in a study of blood T cell repertoires in COVID-19 (dated by TCRdb to 2020 to 2022). Libraries came from the immunoSEQ multiplex PCR assay. Here the immuneACCESS table is served through TCRdb, limited to in-frame sequences with V and J called. Missing clones are a known gap in these copies; in checked studies unresolved V genes cover under half, and the rest lacks a known reason. This sample is represented by about 200,000 clones; approximately 90% of them were singletons. 15% to 20% of the sample is held by the ten biggest clonotypes. Sample: peripheral blood. These receptor sequences come from a man in his fifties with COVID-19, enrolled during active disease.

This clone was seen only a few times. V usage is TRBV9 and J usage is TRBJ2-1, with TRBD2 identical over 7 bases. CDR1 SGDLS and CDR2 YYNGEE come from the germline V gene. The ends lost 2 bases at V and 4 bases at J; junction bases unmatched: 12. The CDR3 is 17 amino acids. As DNA, the CDR3 is TGTGCCAGCAGCGTGGCGGGACTACCTACGACGTACAATGAGCAGTTCTTC. Protein product: CASSVAGLPTTYNEQFF.

With respect to this clone: An end of the junction differs from the germline gene, which may be a read error. The chain combines TRBV7-7 with TRBJ2-1, with TRBD2 matching over 10 bases. CDR3 length equals 15 residues. The germline V gene encodes CDR1 SSHAT and CDR2 FNYEAQ (reference sequence). The chain's CDR3 is CASSHGLAAYNEQFF. For the CDR3, the DNA is TGTGCTAGCAGCCATGGACTAGCGGCCTACAATGAGCAGTTCTTC.

In its sample, this clone was seen once. This rearrangement joins TRBV20-1 to TRBJ2-4, with 9 bases identical to TRBD2. Looked up from germline, CDR1 is DFQATT and CDR2 is SNEGSKA (reference sequence). The CDR3 spans 13 residues. After removal of 3 bases from V and 5 bases from J, the junction contained 2 bases not matched to a gene. The CDR3 region has the DNA TGCAGTGCTAGTGCGGGAGGGGAAAACATTCAGTACTTC. Translation: CSASAGGENIQYF.

The chain has TRBV10-2 and TRBJ2-2, with 10 positions matching TRBD2. Germline V gene sequence: CDR1 WSHSY, CDR2 SAAADI. V shed 8 bases, J shed 7 bases, and the junction held 4 bases outside the gene matches. The CDR3 runs 13 residues. The CDR3 nucleotides read TGCGCCAGCGGGACTAGCGCCAACGGGGAGCTGTTTTTT. It is translated as CASGTSANGELFF.

The chain combines TRBV29-1 with TRBJ2-1, with TRBD1 matching 11 bases. Germline V gene sequence: CDR1 SQVTM, CDR2 ANQGSEA. The CDR3 extends over 14 amino acids. Trimming at V came to 6 bases and at J to 3 bases, leaving 4 bases not matched to a gene. The CDR3 sequence: CSVRDRGGYNEQFF. The CDR3, as DNA: TGCAGCGTCCGGGACAGGGGGGGCTACAATGAGCAGTTCTTC.

The rearrangement uses TRBV12-3 or TRBV12-4 and TRBJ1-3; D gene uncertain. The CDR3 runs to 12 residues. The V end lost 6 bases, the J end lost 0 bases, and 3 bases lay between the germline ends. CDR3 DNA: TGTGCCAGCAGATACTCTGGAAACACCATATATTTT. Amino acids: CASRYSGNTIYF.

V gene TRBV7-6 combines with J gene TRBJ2-3; 8 positions match TRBD2. V was pared by 4 bases and J by 3 bases, with 6 bases of the junction left unmatched. The CDR3 contains 15 residues. Germline V gives CDR1 SGHVS, CDR2 FNYEAQ. CDR3 protein: CASSSGTSGTDTQYF. The DNA for the CDR3 is TGTGCCAGCAGCTCCGGGACTAGTGGGACAGATACGCAGTATTTT.

The rearrangement joins TRBV6-5 to TRBJ2-2; D is ambiguous. V was cut by 8 bases and J by 5 bases, with 9 bases left in between. CDR3 length: 12 amino acids. Germline V gene sequence: CDR1 MNHEY, CDR2 SVGAGI. The CDR3 DNA reads TGTGCCAGCCGAGAGGTGACCGGGGAGCTGTTTTTT. Residues: CASREVTGELFF.

The J gene is TRBJ2-2, the V gene TRBV5-1; D unclear. The CDR3 has 15 amino acids. Germline V lookup: CDR1 SGHRS, CDR2 YFSETQ. V was pared by 2 bases and J by 0 bases, with 8 bases between. The chain's CDR3 is CASSFIGANTGELFF. In DNA, the CDR3 is TGCGCCAGCAGCTTCATAGGAGCGAACACCGGGGAGCTGTTTTTT.

The chain couples TRBV7-6 to TRBJ2-5; D might be TRBD1 (6 bases). V lost 3 bases and J 0 bases, leaving 17 bases between the germline ends. The CDR3 contains 17 residues. CDR1 SGHVS and CDR2 FNYEAQ come from the germline V gene. The DNA of the CDR3 is TGTGCCAGCAGCTTGTGGGGGCGAGGGACGAACCAAGAGACCCAGTACTTC. It translates to CASSLWGRGTNQETQYF. The variable domain in full, completed from reference TRBV7-6 and TRBJ2-5, reads GAGVSQSPRYKVTKRGQDVALRCDPISGHVSLYWYRQALGQGPEFLTYFNYEAQQDKSGLPNDRFSAERPEGSISTLTIQRTEQRDSAMYRCASSLWGRGTNQETQYFGPGTRLLVL.

The chain carries TRBV5-1 and TRBJ2-3; 7 bases match TRBD2. Germline V gives CDR1 SGHRS, CDR2 YFSETQ. Unmatched junction bases numbered 10, after V lost 2 bases and J lost 4 bases. The CDR3 loop spans 16 amino acids. The CDR3, as DNA: TGCGCCAGCAGCTTTCGACCGGGCGGGGGATCAGATACGCAGTATTTT. This gives the protein CASSFRPGGGSDTQYF.

This clone was seen only a few times. V is TRBV6-5 and J is TRBJ1-6, with a possible D match to TRBD1 (6 bases). The CDR3 runs to 14 residues. Germline V CDR1 and CDR2: MNHEY, SVGAGI. The germline V and J ends were trimmed by 0 bases and 6 bases, with 6 bases remaining between them. The CDR3 protein is CASSYSDSNSPLHF. DNA for the CDR3: TGTGCCAGCAGTTACTCGGACAGTAATTCACCCCTCCACTTT.

On this clone: The same CDR3 also results from other DNA sequences found in this sample. V gene TRBV3-1 (or the pseudogene TRBV3-2) combines with J gene TRBJ1-3; the match to TRBD1 covers 8 bases. CDR3 length: 14 residues. V was clipped by 4 bases and J by 4 bases; unmatched bases: 3. Germline V lookup: CDR1 LGHDT, CDR2 YNNKEL (reference sequence). The DNA of the CDR3 is TGTGCCAGCAGCCCCAGGGACAGGGGAAACACCATATATTTT. Translating it yields CASSPRDRGNTIYF.

The chain recombines TRBV5-8 with TRBJ1-2, with D unclear. Per germline, CDR1 SGHTS and CDR2 YDEGEE. Trimming removed 2 bases from V and 4 bases from J, with 15 bases in between. The CDR3 sequence is 15 residues long. CDR3 protein: CASSFNRLRSYGYTF. The CDR3 nucleotides are TGTGCCAGCAGCTTTAACCGTTTAAGGAGCTATGGCTACACCTTC.

The V call is TRBV7-8, the J call TRBJ1-1; TRBD1 aligns across 7 bases. Germline CDR1 SGHVS, CDR2 FQNEAQ. Trimming took 4 bases from V and 4 from J; bases not matched to a gene: 9. This CDR3 comprises 15 residues. The CDR3 here is CASSSPTGWSTEAFF. CDR3 bases: TGTGCCAGCAGCTCGCCGACAGGGTGGAGCACTGAAGCTTTCTTT.

The chain joins TRBV5-1 to TRBJ2-5; the D gene is possibly TRBD1 (5 bases). CDR1 and CDR2 from the germline V gene are SGHRS and YFSETQ. The CDR3 loop spans 14 amino acids. Trimming took 0 bases from V and 1 from J, leaving 7 bases between them. The CDR3: CASSLATVQETQYF. The CDR3 nucleotides are TGCGCCAGCAGCTTGGCGACAGTCCAAGAGACCCAGTACTTC.

The chain joins TRBV28 to TRBJ1-1, with D hard to call. The CDR3 has 12 amino acids. The V gene lost 10 bases and the J gene lost 8 bases, with 17 bases spanning the gap. Germline CDR1 is MDHEN and CDR2 is SYDVKM. CDR3 residues: CAIKGRGFEAFF. For the CDR3, the DNA is TGTGCCATCAAGGGTCGGGGATTCGAAGCTTTCTTT.